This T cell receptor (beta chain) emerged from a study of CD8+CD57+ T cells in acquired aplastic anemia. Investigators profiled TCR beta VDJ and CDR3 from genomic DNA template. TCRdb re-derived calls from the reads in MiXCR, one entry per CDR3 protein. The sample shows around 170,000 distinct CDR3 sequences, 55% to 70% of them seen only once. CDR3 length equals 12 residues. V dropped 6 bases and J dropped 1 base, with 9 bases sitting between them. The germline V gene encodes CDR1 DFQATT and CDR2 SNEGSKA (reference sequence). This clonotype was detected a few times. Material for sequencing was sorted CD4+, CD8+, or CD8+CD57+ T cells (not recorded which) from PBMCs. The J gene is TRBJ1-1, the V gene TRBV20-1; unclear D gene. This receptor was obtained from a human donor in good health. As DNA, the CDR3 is TGCAGTGCAGTTGAAGAGAACACTGAAGCTTTCTTT. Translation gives CSAVEENTEAFF.